Described below is a single T cell receptor (beta chain) sequence and its context. This clone was observed a few times. What this receptor recognizes is not known. No base-level quality is on record; no much larger clone is a single base apart. The data were taken from a study of blood T cell repertoires in COVID-19 (dated by TCRdb to the early 2020s). General notes on the study: Samples from collaborators originated in the United States, Italy and Spain and spanned both the acute and convalescent phases of COVID-19. The prospective study material was composed of cDNA or gDNA derived from T cells, B-cell-depleted T cells, or PBMCs. The dataset comprised deeply sampled blood TCRbeta repertoires from subjects exposed to, actively infected with, or recovered from COVID-19. A freely available public database, intended as a resource for researchers studying the immune response to SARS-CoV-2, is where the repertoires were released. Samples came from the ongoing ImmuneRACE study (first 160 participants) plus 1,254 subjects from 6 global collaborators. A de-identified subject ID, COVID-19 status, age in years and sex were almost always included in the sample metadata. Where HLA class I and class II types were available, the types were taken from metadata supplied by the sample provider, not from assay-based typing. What the authors observed across the whole study: How much clinical and demographic metadata was included differed by source and by participant, and the metadata was provided uncurated.

The CDR3 runs 13 residues from the cysteine to the phenylalanine. This entry keeps only the CDR3 DNA: 39 bases, framed from base 1. At the junction V is shortened by 2 bases and J by 6 bases, with 10 bases in between. TCRbeta CDR3 regions were amplified from genomic DNA using the immunoSEQ Assay, a bias-controlled multiplex PCR. On the authors' methods: Within the assay, amplification of reference gene primers was used to estimate how many nucleated cells each sample contained. To quantify the absolute abundance of each unique TCRbeta CDR3 rearrangement, sequence reads were collapsed and filtered. For each sample, productive Simpson clonality was calculated by taking the square root of Simpson's diversity index across productive rearrangements. This is the immuneACCESS table as TCRdb keeps it, with only in-frame sequences that have V and J called. A part of the clones is gone; compared with another copy, unresolved V genes explain less than half, and the rest is unexplained. V, J and clone size derive from that table, while D and trimming were established from the DNA sequence. The sample table holds about 330,000 clones, of which roughly 87% were seen once. Approximately 0.99% of the sample belongs to the ten largest clones.

Enrolling through a virtual design, the prospective study's participants ranged in age from roughly 18 to 89 years and lived across roughly 23 United States geographic areas. Cohort assignment in the prospective study relied on participant-reported clinical history from a screening survey and a study questionnaire. ImmuneRACE Cohort 3 recovered participants were defined by two consecutive negative NP/OP PCR tests, healthcare professional clearance, or symptom resolution. In the prospective study, mobile phlebotomists collected whole blood, serum and a nasopharyngeal or oropharyngeal swab from each participant. Over a 2-month period, participants in the prospective study had the option of providing additional blood draws and questionnaires. Blood samples from the prospective study were shipped frozen or at room temperature prior to DNA extraction.

What was sequenced was PBMCs or T cells enriched from blood (not recorded which). This chain joins TRBV12-3 or TRBV12-4 to TRBJ2-5; a weak D assignment points to TRBD1 (5 bases agree). The source is a woman aged 25 to 39 who had recovered from COVID-19. The CDR3 is CASSLRQGQTQYF. The sequenced DNA: TGTGCCAGCAGTTTAAGGCAGGGCCAGACCCAGTACTTC.